These 30 T cell receptor beta chains share one sample of origin, sequenced in a study of cytomegalovirus exposure and HLA in healthy donors. Use of 60 Vbeta and 13 Jbeta primers characterized the PCR. The assay was immunoSEQ multiplex PCR, and TCRdb's table has in-frame clones only and misses some. The profile shows roughly 100,000 clones, roughly 79% of them singletons. Sequenced input: PBMCs. All receptors derive from a man aged 35 to 55 in good health and CMV-seronegative.

The chain has TRBV19 and TRBJ1-3; D gene unclear. The CDR3 is 14 amino acids. V lost 0 bases and J 0 bases, leaving 3 bases between the germline ends. The germline V gene has CDR1 LNHDA and CDR2 SQIVND (reference sequence). CDR3 sequence: CASSIDISGNTIYF. The CDR3 nucleotides read TGTGCCAGTAGTATAGACATCTCTGGAAACACCATATATTTT. The variable domain in full, with the rest retrieved from reference TRBV19 and TRBJ1-3, is DGGITQSPKYLFRKEGQNVTLSCEQNLNHDAMYWYRQDPGQGLRLIYYSQIVNDFQKGDIAEGYSVSREKKESFPLTVTSAQKNPTAFYLCASSIDISGNTIYFGEGSWLTVV.

The genes are TRBV6-6 and TRBJ1-1; maybe TRBD1 (6 bases). Trimming took 2 bases from V and 4 from J, leaving 14 bases between them. CDR3 size: 15 residues. Germline V gene sequence: CDR1 MNHNY, CDR2 SVGAGI (reference sequence). CDR3 loop: CASSYLGGGGTEAFF. CDR3 in DNA: TGTGCCAGCAGTTACCTCGGGGGCGGGGGCACTGAAGCTTTCTTT.

The chain joins TRBV6-5 to TRBJ2-2, with D perhaps matching TRBD2 (6 bases). The CDR3 length is 14 residues. V was cut by 2 bases and J by 4 bases, with 8 bases left in between. Germline V CDR1 and CDR2: MNHEY, SVGAGI. This chain's CDR3 is CASSYREVTGELFF. CDR3 coding DNA: TGTGCCAGCAGTTACAGGGAGGTCACCGGGGAGCTGTTTTTT.

This chain links TRBV2 with TRBJ2-3; D is unclear. The germline CDR1 and CDR2 sequences are SNHLY and FYNNEI. Trimming left V 6 bases short and J 6 bases short, with 4 bases between. The CDR3 is 10 residues long. CDR3 sequence: CASSADTQYF. The CDR3 DNA reads as TGTGCCAGCAGCGCGGATACGCAGTATTTT.

J is TRBJ2-7 and V is TRBV6-5; TRBD1 might be the D (5 bases). The V gene lost 2 bases and the J gene lost 5 bases, with 16 bases spanning the gap. CDR1 and CDR2 (germline): MNHEY, SVGAGI. The CDR3 is made up of 15 amino acids. The CDR3 spells CASSYNGLGANEQYF. In DNA, the CDR3 is TGTGCCAGCAGTTACAACGGTTTAGGGGCTAACGAGCAGTACTTC.

V usage is TRBV4-3 and J usage is TRBJ1-6; D gene unclear. The germline V gene has CDR1 LGHNA and CDR2 YSLEER. The CDR3 sequence is 16 residues long. The germline V and J ends were trimmed by 1 base and 3 bases, with 10 bases remaining between them. The CDR3 bases are TGCGCCAGCAGCCAAGTAGGGAGTTTCTATAATTCACCCCTCCACTTT. Translated: CASSQVGSFYNSPLHF.

The chain joins TRBV9 to TRBJ2-7; 16 bases line up with TRBD2. V shed 2 bases, J shed 5 bases, and the junction held 1 base outside the gene matches. This CDR3 is built from 15 residues. Germline CDR1 is SGDLS and CDR2 is YYNGEE. The CDR3 nucleotides read TGTGCCAGCAGCGTGGGGACTAGCGGGGGGGACGAGCAGTACTTC. The encoded protein is CASSVGTSGGDEQYF. Complete variable domain (other parts from reference TRBV9 and TRBJ2-7): DSGVTQTPKHLITATGQRVTLRCSPRSGDLSVYWYQQSLDQGLQFLIQYYNGEERAKGNILERFSAQQFPDLHSELNLSSLELGDSALYFCASSVGTSGGDEQYFGPGTRLTVT.

The V gene is TRBV29-1, the J gene TRBJ2-3, with D maybe TRBD2 (6 bases). CDR1 is SQVTM and CDR2 is ANQGSEA in the germline V gene. CDR3 length equals 16 residues. V dropped 4 bases and J dropped 2 bases, with 19 bases sitting between them. This chain's CDR3 is CSVGGAPRRYTDTQYF. As DNA, the CDR3 is TGCAGCGTTGGCGGGGCTCCCAGGCGATACACAGATACGCAGTATTTT.

J is TRBJ2-2 and V is TRBV27; 9 nucleotides line up with TRBD1. Germline loops: CDR1 MNHEY, CDR2 SMNVEV (reference sequence). CDR3 length: 15 amino acids. V was clipped by 4 bases and J by 7 bases; unmatched bases: 7. The CDR3 DNA sequence: TGTGCCAGCAGTTCCTACAGGGGGCAAGGCGGGGAGCTGTTTTTT. It is translated as CASSSYRGQGGELFF.

This clone has only a few counts. The J gene is TRBJ2-1, the V gene TRBV19; 8 positions agree with TRBD2. This CDR3 comprises 15 residues. The V segment lost 3 bases and the J segment 0 bases; nucleotides outside the gene matches: 1. From germline, CDR1 is LNHDA and CDR2 SQIVND (reference sequence). The CDR3 nucleotides read TGTGCCAGTAGTATCGGGACTAGCTCCTACAATGAGCAGTTCTTC. Amino acid sequence: CASSIGTSSYNEQFF.

This rearrangement joins TRBV27 to TRBJ2-7; TRBD2 might be the D (6 bases). Germline CDR1 MNHEY, CDR2 SMNVEV (reference sequence). This CDR3 contains 15 residues. The V end lost 3 bases, the J end lost 0 bases, and 12 bases lay between the germline ends. CDR3 region: CASSLRGLNSYEQYF. The CDR3 DNA follows: TGTGCCAGCAGTTTGCGGGGTCTAAACTCCTACGAGCAGTACTTC.

The chain combines TRBV5-5 with TRBJ2-7; D perhaps matches TRBD2 (6 bases). Germline-derived CDR1 and CDR2 are SGHKS and YYEKEE (reference sequence). V was cut by 8 bases and J by 4 bases, with 22 bases left in between. This CDR3 is built from 15 residues. CDR3 nucleotide sequence: TGTGCCAGTGGAGGGTCTCCCTCATCTCTTTACGAGCAGTACTTC. Its translation: CASGGSPSSLYEQYF.

This chain links TRBV5-8 with TRBJ2-7; 16 bases fit TRBD2. J gave up 6 bases and V 4 bases, and 4 bases lay outside the gene matches. The CDR3 is made up of 15 amino acids. Looked up from germline, CDR1 is SGHTS and CDR2 is YDEGEE. DNA for the CDR3: TGTGCCAGCAGCCCAGGGACTAGCGGGAGGGCCGAGCAGTACTTC. Its protein is CASSPGTSGRAEQYF.

This clone was counted only a few times. This rearrangement joins TRBV18 to TRBJ2-7, with D tentatively TRBD1 (6 bases). The CDR3 has 16 amino acids. V lost 3 bases and J lost 4, with 19 bases in between. Per the germline V gene, CDR1 is KGHSH and CDR2 is LQKENI. As DNA, the CDR3 is TGTGCCAGCTCACCGCCGACAGGTGGAACCGGGTACGAGCAGTACTTC. Its protein is CASSPPTGGTGYEQYF.

This clone was counted a single time. The V and J genes are TRBV19 and TRBJ2-3; D uncertain. This CDR3 region has 14 residues. CDR1 and CDR2 from the germline V gene are LNHDA and SQIVND (reference sequence). The V end was cut by 5 bases, the J end by 1 base, with 10 bases between. In nucleotides, the CDR3 is TGTGCCAGTAGTCCTATTCTTGGCACAGATACGCAGTATTTT. Translating it yields CASSPILGTDTQYF. Supplemented by reference TRBV19 and TRBJ2-3, the full variable domain reads DGGITQSPKYLFRKEGQNVTLSCEQNLNHDAMYWYRQDPGQGLRLIYYSQIVNDFQKGDIAEGYSVSREKKESFPLTVTSAQKNPTAFYLCASSPILGTDTQYFGPGTRLTVL.

On this clone: Germline and junction disagree at one end, which may indicate a read error. V and J are TRBV7-2 and TRBJ2-1; D may be TRBD2 (6 bases). Germline CDR1 SGHTA, CDR2 FQGNSA. The CDR3 is 15 amino acids. The CDR3 sequence is CASSLVGSSYNVQFF. Written as DNA, the CDR3 is TGTGCCAGCAGCTTAGTCGGGAGCTCCTACAATGTGCAGTTCTTC.

The V call is TRBV5-6, the J call TRBJ1-4; no firm D call. Trimming removed 0 bases at V and 5 bases at J, with 20 bases between. This CDR3 has 18 residues. Germline values: CDR1 SGHDT, CDR2 YYEEEE. The CDR3 DNA sequence: TGTGCCAGCAGCTTGGAGAGGGCGGGGTACCTAATGAATGAAAAACTGTTTTTT. This sequence encodes CASSLERAGYLMNEKLFF.

Only one count was recorded for this clone. V and J are TRBV6-4 and TRBJ1-2; 8 nucleotides line up with TRBD1. The CDR3 is made up of 14 amino acids. Losses at the gene ends were 5 bases for V and 8 bases for J; bases not matched to a gene: 10. Germline-derived CDR1 and CDR2 are MRHNA and SNTAGT. The CDR3 loop reads CASSTDGQGGGYTF. The DNA of the CDR3 is TGTGCCAGCAGTACCGACGGACAGGGCGGGGGCTACACCTTC.

This rearrangement joins TRBV7-9 to TRBJ2-2, with a weak D call TRBD1 (5 bases). The germline V gene has CDR1 SEHNR and CDR2 FQNEAQ (reference sequence). The CDR3 contains 12 residues. V lost 11 bases and J 6 bases, leaving 13 bases between the germline ends. The CDR3 DNA reads as TGTGCCCATAATTCAGGGTCCGGGGAGCTGTTTTTT. This sequence encodes CAHNSGSGELFF. The complete variable domain, with remaining parts taken from reference TRBV7-9 and TRBJ2-2, reads DTGVSQNPRHKITKRGQNVTFRCDPISEHNRLYWYRQTLGQGPEFLTYFQNEAQLEKSRLLSDRFSAERPKGSFSTLEIQRTEQGDSAMYLCAHNSGSGELFFGEGSRLTVL.

The genes are TRBV2 and TRBJ1-3; 7 bases match TRBD1. The trim removed 8 bases at V and 4 bases at J, leaving 8 bases unmatched. CDR3 size: 14 residues. Germline V gene data show CDR1 as SNHLY and CDR2 as FYNNEI. In DNA form, the CDR3 reads TGTGCCAGCGGCGTAAGGGACAGCGGAAACACCATATATTTT. Translating gives CASGVRDSGNTIYF.

The chain joins TRBV29-1 to TRBJ2-3, with TRBD2 identical over 14 bases. CDR3 length equals 16 residues. V trimming: 4 bases; J trimming: 1 base; junction bases outside the gene matches: 4. Germline CDR1 and CDR2: SQVTM and ANQGSEA. The DNA of the CDR3 is TGCAGCGTTGTGGGACTAGCGGGAGTCGGCACAGATACGCAGTATTTT. It yields the protein CSVVGLAGVGTDTQYF.

The rearrangement joins TRBV7-6 to TRBJ2-7; TRBD1 matches 9 bases. Germline values: CDR1 SGHVS, CDR2 FNYEAQ. This CDR3 has 14 amino acids. After removal of 5 bases from V and 3 bases from J, the junction contained 5 bases not matched to a gene. CDR3 nucleotides: TGTGCCAGCAGCCAGGACAGGGGCCGCTACGAGCAGTACTTC. Translating it yields CASSQDRGRYEQYF.

This clone was detected only a few times. The rearrangement joins TRBV4-1 to TRBJ2-7; weak D call: TRBD1 (6 bases). The CDR3 covers 16 residues. V lost 2 bases and J lost 3, with 17 bases in between. The germline V gene encodes CDR1 MGHRA and CDR2 YSYEKL. The DNA of the CDR3 is TGCGCCAGCAGCCAAACCCAGGGGCAGGGTTTCTACGAGCAGTACTTC. Encoded protein: CASSQTQGQGFYEQYF.

This chain uses TRBV10-2 with TRBJ1-3; 11 nucleotides align to TRBD1. Germline CDR1 reads WSHSY; CDR2 reads SAAADI. The CDR3 runs 15 residues. V was pared by 7 bases and J by 2 bases, with 4 bases of the junction left unmatched. CDR3 DNA: TGCGCCAGCACGGCGGGACAGGGGGCTGGAAACACCATATATTTT. Translating it yields CASTAGQGAGNTIYF.

The V gene is TRBV5-4, the J gene TRBJ1-2, with D possibly matching TRBD1 (6 bases). V lost 0 bases and J 6 bases, leaving 15 bases between the germline ends. The germline gives CDR1 SGHNT, CDR2 YYREEE (reference sequence). The CDR3 has 15 residues. The DNA of the CDR3 is TGTGCCAGCAGCTTGGGCCCAGGGGCAGGGAATGGCTACACCTTC. Its protein product is CASSLGPGAGNGYTF.

The chain couples TRBV28 to TRBJ2-3, with 12 bases identical to TRBD2. The CDR3 has 17 amino acids. Germline CDR1 MDHEN, CDR2 SYDVKM. With V trimmed by 6 bases and J by 2 bases, 9 bases remained unmatched. CDR3 in DNA: TGTGCCAGCAGCCGAGAGAGACTAGCGGGAGACACAGATACGCAGTATTTT. It encodes CASSRERLAGDTDTQYF. Full variable domain (remainder filled in from reference TRBV28 and TRBJ2-3): DVKVTQSSRYLVKRTGEKVFLECVQDMDHENMFWYRQDPGLGLRLIYFSYDVKMKEKGDIPEGYSVSREKKERFSLILESASTNQTSMYLCASSRERLAGDTDTQYFGPGTRLTVL.

V is TRBV29-1 and J is TRBJ2-3; 8 bases match TRBD1. The CDR3 has 15 residues. CDR1 is SQVTM and CDR2 is ANQGSEA in the germline V gene. V shed 5 bases and J 4 bases; nucleotides not matched to a gene: 11. DNA of the CDR3: TGCAGCGTTCTTCAAGGACAGGGTTTCCCAGATACGCAGTATTTT. It specifies CSVLQGQGFPDTQYF.

This chain links TRBV27 with TRBJ2-1, with TRBD2 identical over 7 bases. After removal of 4 bases from V and 0 bases from J, the junction contained 12 bases not matched to a gene. The CDR3 totals 18 residues. In germline, CDR1 is MNHEY, CDR2 SMNVEV (reference sequence). The CDR3 DNA reads as TGTGCCAGCAGTTCGGGGTTATTTAGCGGGCCCTCCTACAATGAGCAGTTCTTC. Translation: CASSSGLFSGPSYNEQFF.

V gene TRBV27 combines with J gene TRBJ1-4; D gene uncertain. Germline-derived CDR1 and CDR2 are MNHEY and SMNVEV (reference sequence). Trimming shortened V by 3 bases and J by 0 bases, and 8 bases separated the two germline ends. CDR3 length equals 15 residues. The CDR3 DNA follows: TGTGCCAGCAGTTTTGGAGACTCAACTAATGAAAAACTGTTTTTT. Translating it yields CASSFGDSTNEKLFF.

The count of this clone is one. The J gene is TRBJ2-7, the V gene TRBV19, with 7 bases aligning to TRBD2. CDR1 LNHDA and CDR2 SQIVND come from the germline V gene (reference sequence). V was pared by 5 bases and J by 9 bases, with 7 bases of the junction left unmatched. The CDR3 covers 12 residues. CDR3 nucleotides: TGTGCCAGTAGTCTTGGAGCGGGGTTGCAGTACTTC. Residues: CASSLGAGLQYF.